The 2 T cell receptor beta chains presented below share a single source sample, sequenced in a study of blood T cell repertoires in COVID-19 (TCRdb year 2020). The method was the immunoSEQ multiplex PCR assay. The source is immuneACCESS, and TCRdb retained only in-frame sequences with V and J called. Part of the clones is not carried over; for the studies checked, unresolved V genes explain less than half of this, and the remainder is unexplained. Here the sample has some 130,000 clones; around 88% occur a single time. The ten largest clones capture approximately 16% of the sample. The sequenced sample consisted of peripheral blood. These receptors were taken from a woman aged 45-65 years who had recovered from COVID-19.

The chain employs TRBV6-5 and TRBJ1-5, with TRBD1 as a possible D gene (5 bases). The V end was cut by 2 bases, the J end by 4 bases, with 6 bases between. Germline-derived CDR1 and CDR2 are MNHEY and SVGAGI. The CDR3 extends over 13 amino acids. The CDR3 DNA sequence: TGTGCCAGCAGTTACGCAGGGAATCAGCCCCAGCATTTT. Encoded protein: CASSYAGNQPQHF.

The chain uses TRBV10-3 and TRBJ1-1; D possibly corresponds to TRBD1 (5 bases). Germline V gene sequence: CDR1 ENHRY, CDR2 SYGVKD. The CDR3 has 13 residues. V lost 4 bases and J 4 bases, leaving 10 bases between the germline ends. The CDR3 DNA reads TGTGCCATCAGTGCGGCCAGGGCCACTGAAGCTTTCTTT. Translating gives CAISAARATEAFF.